This T cell receptor beta chain stems from a study of cytomegalovirus exposure and HLA in healthy donors. Points on this clone: The antigen remains undetermined.

CDR1 MNHNS and CDR2 SASEGT come from the germline V gene. With 1 base removed from V and 4 bases from J, the gap between germline ends came to 7 bases. The CDR3 is made up of 13 amino acids. The PCR used 60 Vbeta and 13 Jbeta primers. Generated by immunoSEQ multiplex PCR, the TCRdb table keeps only in-frame clones and is missing some. The sample has roughly 120,000 clones; around 84% are singletons. Study results and limitations: CMV serostatus alone was available as immune exposure information. Highly shared sequence variants in one cluster were likely a sequencing artifact. TRBV6-2, TRBV6-3 and some other V segments were excluded as indistinguishable.

Healthy bone marrow donors made up the donor group. This rearrangement joins TRBV6-1 to TRBJ1-2; no definite D call. The sequenced sample consisted of PBMCs. The sequence came from a young woman in good health and CMV-seronegative. DNA of the CDR3: TGTGCCAGCAGTGAAGGGCTAGTCTATGGCTACACCTTC. This sequence encodes CASSEGLVYGYTF.